Described below is a single T cell receptor (beta chain) sequence and its context. These data originate in a study of blood T cell repertoires in COVID-19. Study at large: T cells, B-cell-depleted T cells, or PBMCs provided the cDNA or gDNA that served as material.

Profiled with immunoSEQ multiplex PCR; TCRdb holds only in-frame clones, not every one. The sample includes about 250,000 clones, roughly 90% of them seen just once. The ends lost 0 bases at V and 7 bases at J; junction bases unmatched: 6. This CDR3 comprises 14 residues. Germline V gives CDR1 SGDLS, CDR2 YYNGEE. Seattle participants joined during active infection and were tracked over time. Sequencing was carried out using peripheral blood. The TCR sequence derives from a woman in her sixties or seventies with COVID-19, enrolled during active disease. V is TRBV9 and J is TRBJ1-1, with TRBD1 matching 7 bases. The CDR3 nucleotides read TGTGCCAGCAGCGTAGGCGGGGCAGGGGGTGAAGCTTTCTTT. It encodes CASSVGGAGGEAFF.